A single TCR beta chain is shown here with its context. Its specificity is not known. Study conclusions and caveats: Tumor Tregs overlapped most with tumor, then blood, naive CD4+ cells.

The CDR3 runs to 16 residues. V shed 5 bases and J 9 bases; nucleotides not matched to a gene: 18. CDR1 is SGHVS, CDR2 FQNEAQ, per germline. The sorted Tregs were CD4+CD25+CD127-/low cells. TCRdb reprocessed the 5' RACE reads with MiXCR, giving one entry per CDR3 protein. Of 9,000 to 10,000 distinct CDR3 sequences in the sample, 12% to 15% are singletons; the top ten hold 3.3%. The sequenced sample consisted of Tregs sorted from blood. This chain joins TRBV7-8 and TRBJ2-7, with TRBD2 matching over 8 bases. The sequence was obtained from a female donor with breast cancer. CDR3 in amino acids: CASSPGGGTVLLGQYF. The CDR3 coding sequence is TGTGCCAGCAGCCCCGGGGGGGGGACGGTCCTCTTAGGGCAGTACTTC. The entire variable domain, with the rest obtained from reference TRBV7-8 and TRBJ2-7, is as follows: GAGVSQSPRYKVAKRGQDVALRCDPISGHVSLFWYQQALGQGPEFLTYFQNEAQLDKSGLPSDRFFAERPEGSVSTLKIQRTQQEDSAVYLCASSPGGGTVLLGQYFGPGTRLTVT.